Below, 3 T cell receptor beta chains from the same sample are listed, as sequenced in a study of blood T cell repertoires in COVID-19. Some clones are missing from TCRdb's copy, which holds only in-frame ones; the method was immunoSEQ multiplex PCR. The sample contains approximately 170,000 clones, 88% of which appear only once. The sample consisted of PBMCs or T cells enriched from blood (not recorded which). These receptors were taken from a woman between 18 and 30 years old who had recovered from COVID-19.

This clone was detected only once. V and J are TRBV11-2 and TRBJ2-7, with TRBD1 identical over 7 bases. In germline, CDR1 is SGHAT, CDR2 FQNNGV. The CDR3 sequence is 15 residues long. The J segment lost 3 bases and the V segment lost 2 bases, leaving 7 bases of the junction unmatched. In nucleotides, the CDR3 is TGTGCCAGCAGCTTACAGTCGGGACAGATCTACGAGCAGTACTTC. Translation gives CASSLQSGQIYEQYF. Supplemented by reference TRBV11-2 and TRBJ2-7, the full variable domain reads EAGVAQSPRYKIIEKRQSVAFWCNPISGHATLYWYQQILGQGPKLLIQFQNNGVVDDSQLPKDRFSAERLKGVDSTLKIQPAKLEDSAVYLCASSLQSGQIYEQYFGPGTRLTVT.

The chain couples TRBV27 to TRBJ2-1; tentative D call: TRBD1 (5 bases). V shed 1 base and J shed 0 bases, with 10 bases lying between them. CDR3 size: 16 residues. The V gene's germline CDR1 is MNHEY and CDR2 SMNVEV (reference sequence). CDR3 region: CASSLWGRSSYNEQFF. The CDR3 nucleotides are TGTGCCAGCAGTTTATGGGGCAGGAGCTCCTACAATGAGCAGTTCTTC.

J is TRBJ1-4 and V is TRBV27, with TRBD1 matching 8 bases. V shed 5 bases and J 8 bases; nucleotides not matched to a gene: 7. This CDR3 is 14 amino acids long. CDR1 and CDR2 (germline): MNHEY, SMNVEV (reference sequence). CDR3 region: CASSKGQAGEKLFF. The CDR3 DNA is TGTGCCAGCAGTAAGGGACAGGCAGGCGAAAAACTGTTTTTT.